Shown below are 18 T cell receptor beta chains from a single sample sequenced in a study of neoadjuvant anti-PD-1 for oral cavity cancer (dated by TCRdb to the early 2020s). The time point tag for this specimen amounts to: after neoadjuvant nivolumab, at surgical resection. Library construction relied on the immunoSEQ multiplex PCR assay. In TCRdb, the immuneACCESS table is reduced to in-frame sequences with V and J assigned. These tables do not hold every clone; where another copy was compared, an unresolved V gene accounts for under half, and the others remain unexplained. The sample has roughly 13,000 clones on record, around 75% of them singletons. The top ten clonotypes cover roughly 2% of the sample. Material: PBMCs, obtained after nivolumab (anti-PD-1) treatment. The receptors shown here come from a person between 35 and 79 years old with oral cavity squamous cell carcinoma.

V is TRBV30 and J is TRBJ2-3; TRBD2 aligns across 9 bases. V shed 0 bases, J shed 5 bases, and the junction held 9 bases outside the gene matches. Germline assignment: CDR1 GTSNPN and CDR2 SVGIG (reference sequence). The CDR3 loop spans 16 amino acids. The CDR3 protein is CAWSVGLGLAGDTQYF. The CDR3 nucleotides read TGTGCCTGGAGTGTAGGGCTGGGACTAGCAGGAGATACGCAGTATTTT.

The chain is built from TRBV13 and TRBJ2-3; TRBD2 aligns across 10 bases. CDR1 and CDR2 (germline): PRHDT, FYEKMQ (reference sequence). V was clipped by 5 bases and J by 0 bases; unmatched bases: 8. The CDR3 length is 17 residues. CDR3 DNA sequence: TGTGCCAGCAGCCGGGGACTAGCGTCGATCAGCACAGATACGCAGTATTTT. This translates into CASSRGLASISTDTQYF.

The sample holds one count of this clone. The chain links TRBV7-9 to TRBJ1-1, with 7 bases lining up with TRBD1. This CDR3 has 14 residues. V lost 5 bases, J lost 14 bases, and 17 bases stayed unmatched. Germline V gives CDR1 SEHNR, CDR2 FQNEAQ (reference sequence). CDR3 coding DNA: TGTGCCAGCAGCCCCGGTGGGGAGACAGGGAGTCGCTTCTTT. Translated: CASSPGGETGSRFF. Full variable domain (rest looked up from reference TRBV7-9 and TRBJ1-1): DTGVSQNPRHKITKRGQNVTFRCDPISEHNRLYWYRQTLGQGPEFLTYFQNEAQLEKSRLLSDRFSAERPKGSFSTLEIQRTEQGDSAMYLCASSPGGETGSRFFGQGTRLTVV.

This clone appeared a single time. The chain recombines TRBV5-1 with TRBJ1-1; TRBD1 matches 7 bases. Per the germline V gene, CDR1 is SGHRS and CDR2 is YFSETQ. J lost 5 bases, V lost 4 bases, and 2 bases had no gene match. CDR3 length: 12 amino acids. CDR3 in amino acids: CASSQQGTEAFF. The DNA for the CDR3 is TGCGCCAGCAGCCAACAGGGGACTGAAGCTTTCTTT.

The DNA of the CDR3 is TGTGCCTGGAGTTCCGACCTGGTATATCAGCCCCAGCATTTT. Encoded protein: CAWSSDLVYQPQHF. This chain links TRBV30 with TRBJ1-5; D remains ambiguous. The V end was cut by 2 bases, the J end by 5 bases, with 13 bases between. Germline values: CDR1 GTSNPN, CDR2 SVGIG (reference sequence). The CDR3 consists of 14 residues.

The CDR3 sequence: CASSPRGDTQYF. The DNA for the CDR3 is TGTGCCAGCAGCCCCCGTGGGGATACGCAGTATTTT. V gene TRBV7-6 combines with J gene TRBJ2-3; D call uncertain. Per the germline V gene, CDR1 is SGHVS and CDR2 is FNYEAQ. The length of the CDR3 is 12 residues. Trimming took 5 bases from V and 6 from J, leaving 9 bases between them.

CDR3 loop: CASSKGAGQFPSGSYEQYF. The DNA of the CDR3 is TGTGCCAGCAGCAAAGGAGCTGGGCAGTTCCCATCGGGATCCTACGAGCAGTACTTC. The rearrangement joins TRBV21-1 to TRBJ2-7; the listed D gene, TRBD2, was not tested against the DNA. TRBV21-1 is marked as a pseudogene. The CDR3 runs to 19 residues.

The V and J genes are TRBV20-1 and TRBJ2-3; D remains ambiguous. Per germline, CDR1 DFQATT and CDR2 SNEGSKA (reference sequence). Trimming shortened V by 5 bases and J by 11 bases, and 14 bases separated the two germline ends. The CDR3 has 11 amino acids. The CDR3 nucleotides read TGCAGTGCTTTTATCACCCTGGAGCAGTATTTT. Protein: CSAFITLEQYF.

The chain has TRBV27 and TRBJ1-1; TRBD1 is a possible D gene (5 bases). The length of the CDR3 is 13 residues. V was trimmed by 2 bases and J by 6 bases, leaving 10 bases between them. Germline V gene data show CDR1 as MNHEY and CDR2 as SMNVEV (reference sequence). CDR3 amino acids: CASSLGAYAEAFF. The CDR3 bases are TGTGCCAGCAGTTTAGGGGCATACGCTGAAGCTTTCTTT.

The chain is built from TRBV9 and TRBJ2-7; 7 nucleotides line up with TRBD2. Looked up from germline, CDR1 is SGDLS and CDR2 is YYNGEE. The V and J ends lost 4 bases and 6 bases, in that order; junction bases with no gene match: 7. CDR3 length: 13 amino acids. CDR3 nucleotides: TGTGCCAGCAGCTTCTGGACTAGTAGCGAGCAGTACTTC. This encodes CASSFWTSSEQYF.

The V and J genes are TRBV11-2 and TRBJ2-7; 7 bases map to TRBD2. The germline CDR1 and CDR2 sequences are SGHAT and FQNNGV. Unmatched junction bases numbered 8, after V lost 3 bases and J lost 6 bases. This CDR3 contains 14 residues. The CDR3 coding sequence is TGTGCCAGCAGCTTGGGGAGGGGTTTGGGCGAGCAGTACTTC. Its protein is CASSLGRGLGEQYF.

The chain is built from TRBV5-4 and TRBJ2-7, with TRBD2 as a possible D gene (6 bases). V lost 2 bases and J 0 bases, leaving 15 bases between the germline ends. There are 16 residues in the CDR3. The germline CDR1 and CDR2 sequences are SGHNT and YYREEE (reference sequence). The CDR3 sequence: CASSFGGTLSSYEQYF. As DNA, the CDR3 is TGTGCCAGCAGCTTTGGCGGGACCCTGAGCTCCTACGAGCAGTACTTC. Using reference TRBV5-4 and TRBJ2-7 for the parts outside the CDR3, the full variable domain is ETGVTQSPTHLIKTRGQQVTLRCSSQSGHNTVSWYQQALGQGPQFIFQYYREEENGRGNFPPRFSGLQFPNYSSELNVNALELDDSALYLCASSFGGTLSSYEQYFGPGTRLTVT.

This chain links TRBV30 with TRBJ2-5, with TRBD2 matching 14 bases. The junction had 6 bases not matched to a gene; V was cut back by 4 bases and J by 2 bases. The germline V gene has CDR1 GTSNPN and CDR2 SVGIG (reference sequence). The CDR3 covers 16 residues. The CDR3 DNA reads as TGTGCCTGGACCCTCGGGACTAGCGGGAGACAAGAGACCCAGTACTTC. Translating gives CAWTLGTSGRQETQYF.

Only a few counts were recorded for this clone. The V gene is TRBV4-1, the J gene TRBJ1-2; no clear D. Germline V gene data show CDR1 as MGHRA and CDR2 as YSYEKL. Trimming removed 0 bases from V and 8 bases from J, with 13 bases in between. This CDR3 is built from 14 residues. The CDR3 here is CASSQDHTVKGYTF. CDR3 bases: TGCGCCAGCAGCCAAGATCACACCGTGAAGGGCTACACCTTC.

The CDR3 DNA sequence: TGTGCCAGCAGTTTACCAGGGGCACAAGAGACCCAGTACTTC. Translating gives CASSLPGAQETQYF. V usage is TRBV28 and J usage is TRBJ2-5; D possibly corresponds to TRBD1 (6 bases). V lost 2 bases and J lost 2, with 9 bases in between. The CDR3 is made up of 14 amino acids. CDR1 is MDHEN and CDR2 is SYDVKM in the germline V gene.

The chain joins TRBV4-1 to TRBJ2-1; D gene ambiguous. Germline V gives CDR1 MGHRA, CDR2 YSYEKL. This CDR3 contains 16 residues. V was clipped by 0 bases and J by 3 bases, with 12 bases between them. The CDR3 protein is CASSQDPAGRYNEQFF. CDR3 coding DNA: TGCGCCAGCAGCCAAGATCCGGCAGGTCGCTACAATGAGCAGTTCTTC.

V and J are TRBV2 and TRBJ2-4, with D tentatively TRBD2 (5 bases). The germline gives CDR1 SNHLY, CDR2 FYNNEI. V gave up 3 bases and J gave up 7 bases, with 16 bases separating them. The CDR3 loop spans 15 amino acids. The CDR3: CASSDREELRNIQYF. The CDR3, as DNA: TGTGCCAGCAGTGACCGGGAAGAGCTTAGGAACATTCAGTACTTC.

V usage is TRBV2 and J usage is TRBJ1-5; D uncertain. Trimming removed 8 bases from V and 0 bases from J, with 5 bases in between. CDR1 SNHLY and CDR2 FYNNEI come from the germline V gene. CDR3 length: 12 residues. The CDR3 bases are TGTGCCAGCTCTGATAGCAATCAGCCCCAGCATTTT. It yields the protein CASSDSNQPQHF.